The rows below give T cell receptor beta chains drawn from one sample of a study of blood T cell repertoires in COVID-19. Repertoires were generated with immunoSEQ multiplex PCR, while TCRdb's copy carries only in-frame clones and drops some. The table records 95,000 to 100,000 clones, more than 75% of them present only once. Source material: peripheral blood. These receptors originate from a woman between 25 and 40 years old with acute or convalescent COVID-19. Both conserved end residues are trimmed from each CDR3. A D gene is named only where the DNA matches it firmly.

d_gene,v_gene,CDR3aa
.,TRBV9,ASSPSMEDGNT
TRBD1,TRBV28,ASWDRLNTEAF
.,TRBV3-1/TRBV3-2,ASSYGTSASPLH
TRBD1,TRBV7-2,ASTPGQGSAWVHGGELF
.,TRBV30,AWSFTGKAEAF
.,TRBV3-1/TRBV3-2,ASSQGTARYGYT
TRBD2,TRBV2,ASSEGVLAGGQGDTQY
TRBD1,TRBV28,ASSPDRGYSNQPQH
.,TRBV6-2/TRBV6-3,ASSLGGGSDQPQH
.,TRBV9,ASSVTAQGSTEAF
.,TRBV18,ASSPNGGGFYNSPLH
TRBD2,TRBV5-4,ASSSIAGGLGDTQY
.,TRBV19,ASSNRDIKGAF